This T cell receptor (beta chain) emerged from a study of T cells in Graves' hyperthyroidism and ophthalmopathy. Study conclusions and caveats: Stable hyperthyroidism and ophthalmopathy were separated using 13 V-J signatures.

TCR beta CDR3 regions were amplified from RNA. The TCR CDR3 first-round RT-PCR relied on the HTBI primer set. TCRdb re-analysed the multiplex PCR reads in MiXCR, keeping a single row per CDR3 protein. The sample gives about 250,000 distinct CDR3 sequences, approximately 25% of which show up once; roughly 32% is in the top ten. Germline V gene sequence: CDR1 MNHEY, CDR2 SVGEGT. The V and J ends lost 7 bases and 1 base respectively, with 4 bases between them. This CDR3 region has 11 residues. This clonotype was recorded many times. Its antigen remains unknown. With duration under 3 months, ophthalmopathy was active: Clinical Activity Score at least 3, NOSPECS at least 4. The study based diagnoses on clinical symptoms, serum thyroxine and TRAb, thyroid ultrasound and orbital computed tomography.

This receptor was obtained from a woman in her 40s with Graves' ophthalmopathy. The sample consisted of blood. The chain joins TRBV6-2 or TRBV6-3 to TRBJ2-5; D is uncertain. CDR3 loop: CASIGQETQYF. As DNA, the CDR3 is TGTGCCAGCATAGGCCAAGAGACCCAGTACTTC.